The 19 T cell receptor beta chains in this list originate from one sample, sequenced in a study of T-cell memory formation after mild COVID-19. TCRdb re-called the 5' RACE reads through MiXCR, storing one row per CDR3 protein. The sample shows fewer than 250,000 distinct CDR3 sequences, approximately 20% of them seen only once. What was sequenced was PBMCs or a T cell subset sorted from them (not recorded which). These receptors came from an adult woman who had mild COVID-19 (a few samples of this study predate the infection). Cell type and time point are not known.

This sequence joins TRBV4-2 and TRBJ2-2; perhaps TRBD1 as D (6 bases). CDR3 length: 17 amino acids. V lost 2 bases and J 0 bases, leaving 13 bases between the germline ends. The germline gives CDR1 LGHNA, CDR2 YNFKEQ. The CDR3 here is CASSQPRQDTNTGELFF. As DNA, the CDR3 is TGTGCCAGCAGCCAACCCAGACAGGACACGAACACCGGGGAGCTGTTTTTT.

This chain uses TRBV20-1 with TRBJ2-3; perhaps D is TRBD1 or TRBD2 (5 bases each). The V gene lost 0 bases and the J gene lost 7 bases, with 14 bases spanning the gap. CDR1 is DFQATT and CDR2 is SNEGSKA in the germline V gene (reference sequence). This CDR3 has 14 amino acids. The CDR3 loop reads CSARDRKGTHTQYF. As DNA, the CDR3 is TGCAGTGCTAGAGATAGGAAAGGGACCCATACGCAGTATTTT.

The gene calls are TRBV9 and TRBJ1-1; D possibly corresponds to TRBD1 (5 bases). The CDR3 runs to 15 residues. V was trimmed by 0 bases and J by 0 bases, leaving 9 bases between them. CDR1 is SGDLS and CDR2 is YYNGEE in the germline V gene. Here the CDR3 DNA reads TGTGCCAGCAGCGTAGAGGCCAGGGTGAACACTGAAGCTTTCTTT. Its protein product is CASSVEARVNTEAFF.

V usage is TRBV6-5 and J usage is TRBJ2-2, with TRBD2 as a possible D gene (7 bases). V was trimmed by 4 bases and J by 0 bases, leaving 12 bases between them. Per the germline V gene, CDR1 is MNHEY and CDR2 is SVGAGI. The CDR3 covers 16 residues. CDR3 sequence: CASSWLGGPNTGELFF. In nucleotides, the CDR3 is TGTGCCAGCAGTTGGCTCGGGGGGCCGAACACCGGGGAGCTGTTTTTT.

The chain combines TRBV21-1 with TRBJ2-5; TRBD1 is taken as the D call from the table, unchecked against the DNA. TRBV21-1 is tagged as a pseudogene. This CDR3 is 16 amino acids long. In nucleotides, the CDR3 is TGTGCCAGCAGCAAAGCCGGGACAGGCAACCTAGAGACCCAGTACTTC. This gives the protein CASSKAGTGNLETQYF.

This clonotype was recorded a few times. This chain links TRBV12-3 or TRBV12-4 with TRBJ2-7; 7 bases are a match to TRBD1. J lost 7 bases, V lost 7 bases, and 10 bases had no gene match. CDR3 length: 13 residues. The CDR3 here is CASTPRQGMEQYF. In DNA form, the CDR3 reads TGTGCCAGCACCCCACGACAGGGTATGGAGCAGTACTTC.

This clonotype was seen only a few times. The genes are TRBV3-1 and TRBJ1-1, with 9 bases aligning to TRBD1. Per the germline V gene, CDR1 is LGHDT and CDR2 is YNNKEL (reference sequence). This CDR3 has 15 amino acids. The trim removed 6 bases at V and 3 bases at J, leaving 8 bases unmatched. The CDR3 region has the DNA TGTGCCAGCAGTTCCTGGACAGGGGAATACACTGAAGCTTTCTTT. Its translation is CASSSWTGEYTEAFF. Full variable domain (remainder filled in from reference TRBV3-1 and TRBJ1-1): DTAVSQTPKYLVTQMGNDKSIKCEQNLGHDTMYWYKQDSKKFLKIMFSYNNKELIINETVPNRFSPKSPDKAHLNLHINSLELGDSAVYFCASSSWTGEYTEAFFGQGTRLTVV.

This chain joins TRBV3-1 and TRBJ1-5; perhaps TRBD1 as D (6 bases). This CDR3 has 15 amino acids. Germline CDR1 and CDR2: LGHDT and YNNKEL (reference sequence). Trimming took 4 bases from V and 3 from J, leaving 13 bases between them. CDR3 protein: CASSLGQSLNQPQHF. The CDR3 DNA reads TGTGCCAGCAGCCTTGGACAGTCTCTCAATCAGCCCCAGCATTTT.

The V gene is TRBV10-3, the J gene TRBJ2-7; 8 bases fit TRBD2. CDR1 and CDR2 (germline): ENHRY, SYGVKD. This CDR3 spans 16 amino acids. With 3 bases clipped from V and 3 bases from J, the junction kept 10 bases outside the gene matches. CDR3 coding DNA: TGTGCCATCAGTGAAAAAAGTAGCGGGGTTCACTACGAGCAGTACTTC. Protein product: CAISEKSSGVHYEQYF.

This clonotype occurred a few times. The rearrangement uses TRBV7-3 and TRBJ2-7; possible D gene TRBD2, 6 bases. This CDR3 is built from 12 residues. Germline values: CDR1 SGHTA, CDR2 FQGTGA. V was pared by 6 bases and J by 7 bases, with 13 bases between. CDR3: CASSPGGVEQYF. The CDR3 DNA is TGTGCCAGCAGTCCCGGGGGTGTAGAGCAGTACTTC.

The J gene is TRBJ2-7, the V gene TRBV6-2 or TRBV6-3; 7 nucleotides match TRBD2. V gave up 6 bases and J gave up 7 bases; unmatched junction bases: 9. Germline values: CDR1 MNHEY, CDR2 SVGEGT. CDR3 length: 13 amino acids. The CDR3 DNA reads as TGTGCCAGCAGCGCGCTAGCGGCGGGTGAGCAGTACTTC. Translation: CASSALAAGEQYF.

This clonotype was seen a few times. The V call is TRBV5-1, the J call TRBJ1-6, with D perhaps matching TRBD1 (6 bases). CDR3 size: 14 residues. Looked up from germline, CDR1 is SGHRS and CDR2 is YFSETQ. Trimming removed 7 bases at V and 5 bases at J, with 13 bases between. As DNA, the CDR3 is TGCGCCAGCTCTCCAGGGGCGAATAATTCACCCCTCCACTTT. Encoded protein: CASSPGANNSPLHF.

A few counts support this clonotype. The J gene is TRBJ2-7, the V gene TRBV3-1; D possibly corresponds to TRBD2 (5 bases). Trimming took off 4 bases at V and 3 bases at J, with 13 bases between the two ends. The CDR3 spans 14 residues. Germline-derived CDR1 and CDR2 are LGHDT and YNNKEL (reference sequence). This chain's CDR3 is CASSPTPGGYEQYF. CDR3 coding DNA: TGTGCCAGCAGCCCCACACCCGGAGGCTACGAGCAGTACTTC.

V usage is TRBV5-6 and J usage is TRBJ2-1, with D maybe TRBD1 (5 bases). Germline CDR1 and CDR2: SGHDT and YYEEEE. Between the trimmed V and J ends, which lost 1 base and 9 bases, there was a span of 8 bases. The CDR3 has 12 residues. The CDR3: CASSLSGFEQFF. CDR3 DNA: TGTGCCAGCAGCTTGTCAGGGTTTGAGCAGTTCTTC.

This clonotype was seen more than once but under ten times. This sequence joins TRBV20-1 and TRBJ2-3; TRBD2 matches 10 bases. This CDR3 is built from 14 residues. Germline loops: CDR1 DFQATT, CDR2 SNEGSKA (reference sequence). V shed 3 bases and J 6 bases; nucleotides not matched to a gene: 6. The CDR3 region has the DNA TGCAGTGCTAGCTCTAGCGGGAGAAGTGATACGCAGTATTTT. Amino acids: CSASSSGRSDTQYF.

This clonotype showed up just a few times. This sequence joins TRBV4-1 and TRBJ1-2, with 7 bases lining up with TRBD1. There are 16 residues in the CDR3. With V trimmed by 1 base and J by 5 bases, 10 bases remained unmatched. CDR1 is MGHRA and CDR2 is YSYEKL in the germline V gene. CDR3 amino acids: CASSQVFGQGVYGYTF. The CDR3 DNA follows: TGCGCCAGCAGCCAAGTTTTCGGGCAGGGGGTATATGGCTACACCTTC.

On this clonotype: This may come from a read error, since a much larger clone is one base off. This chain links TRBV2 with TRBJ2-2; maybe TRBD1 (7 bases). Deletions cut 4 bases from V and 8 bases from J, with 11 bases between. There are 13 residues in the CDR3. Germline V gives CDR1 SNHLY, CDR2 FYNNEI. Written as DNA, the CDR3 is TGTGCCAGCAGTGGACAGGGAGGTGGGGAGCTGTTTTTT. Protein sequence: CASSGQGGGELFF. The full variable domain, completed using reference TRBV2 and TRBJ2-2, is EPEVTQTPSHQVTQMGQEVILRCVPISNHLYFYWYRQILGQKVEFLVSFYNNEISEKSEIFDDQFSVERPDGSNFTLKIRSTKLEDSAMYFCASSGQGGGELFFGEGSRLTVL.

This chain joins TRBV4-2 and TRBJ1-2, with D tentatively TRBD1 (5 bases). This CDR3 region has 13 residues. V lost 1 base and J 3 bases, leaving 6 bases between the germline ends. The germline gives CDR1 LGHNA, CDR2 YNFKEQ. DNA for the CDR3: TGTGCCAGCAGCCAAGGACAGTACTATGGCTACACCTTC. Amino acid sequence: CASSQGQYYGYTF.

The chain combines TRBV30 with TRBJ2-5; 10 nucleotides agree with TRBD2. This CDR3 comprises 12 residues. Germline-derived CDR1 and CDR2 are GTSNPN and SVGIG (reference sequence). The ends lost 4 bases at V and 8 bases at J; junction bases unmatched: 4. In DNA form, the CDR3 reads TGTGCCTGGACCAGCGGGGGGGATACCCAGTACTTC. It is translated as CAWTSGGDTQYF.